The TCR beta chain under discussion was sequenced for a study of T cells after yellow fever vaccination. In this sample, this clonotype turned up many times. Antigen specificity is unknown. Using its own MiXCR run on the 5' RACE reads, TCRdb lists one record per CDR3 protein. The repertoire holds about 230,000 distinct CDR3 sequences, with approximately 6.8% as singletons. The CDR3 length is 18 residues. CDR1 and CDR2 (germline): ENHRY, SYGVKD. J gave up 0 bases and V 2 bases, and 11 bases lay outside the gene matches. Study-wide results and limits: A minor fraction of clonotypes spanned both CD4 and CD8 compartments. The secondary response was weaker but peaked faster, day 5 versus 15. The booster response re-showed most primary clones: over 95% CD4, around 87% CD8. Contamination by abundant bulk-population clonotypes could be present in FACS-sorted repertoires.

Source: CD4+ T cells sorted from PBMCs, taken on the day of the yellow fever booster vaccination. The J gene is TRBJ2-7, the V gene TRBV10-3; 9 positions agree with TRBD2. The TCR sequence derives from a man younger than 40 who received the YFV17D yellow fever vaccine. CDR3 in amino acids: CAISEIPQAGGHSYEQYF. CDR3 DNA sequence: TGTGCCATCAGTGAGATACCCCAGGCGGGAGGGCACTCCTACGAGCAGTACTTC.